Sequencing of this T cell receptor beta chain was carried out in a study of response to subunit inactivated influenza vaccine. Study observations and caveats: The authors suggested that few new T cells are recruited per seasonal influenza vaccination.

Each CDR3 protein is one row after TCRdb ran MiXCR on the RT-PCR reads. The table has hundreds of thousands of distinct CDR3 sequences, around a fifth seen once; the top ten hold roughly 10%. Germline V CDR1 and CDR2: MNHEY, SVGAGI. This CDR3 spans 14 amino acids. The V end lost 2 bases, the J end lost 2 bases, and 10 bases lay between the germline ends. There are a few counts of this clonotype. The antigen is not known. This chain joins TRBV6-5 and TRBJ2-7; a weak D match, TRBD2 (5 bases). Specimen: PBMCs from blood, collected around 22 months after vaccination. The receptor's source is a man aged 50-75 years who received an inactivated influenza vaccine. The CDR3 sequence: CASSYGGQTYEQYF. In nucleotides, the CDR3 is TGTGCCAGCAGTTACGGCGGGCAGACCTACGAGCAGTACTTC.